These 15 T cell receptor beta chains were sequenced from one sample in a study of T cell repertoires in cytomegalovirus infection. TCRdb reprocessed the reads with MiXCR, giving one entry per CDR3 protein. The sample lists fewer than 700,000 distinct CDR3 sequences, 20% to 30% occurring once. Sequencing was carried out using CD8+ T cells from PBMCs. These receptor sequences come from a human donor in good health (CMV status not recorded). Some clones in this sample may be carry-over from other donors' samples.

V and J are TRBV10-2 and TRBJ2-1; 10 bases are a match to TRBD1. The CDR3 contains 17 residues. Per the germline V gene, CDR1 is WSHSY and CDR2 is SAAADI. V gave up 9 bases and J gave up 3 bases; unmatched junction bases: 14. For the CDR3, the DNA is TGCGCCAGTCAAATCCCTAGGACAGGGGGTAACTACAATGAGCAGTTCTTC. It specifies CASQIPRTGGNYNEQFF.

This clonotype was detected ten times or more. The chain employs TRBV7-2 and TRBJ1-5; maybe TRBD1 (6 bases). Germline CDR1 reads SGHTA; CDR2 reads FQGNSA. CDR3 size: 13 residues. Trimming shortened V by 6 bases and J by 6 bases, and 12 bases separated the two germline ends. The CDR3 DNA is TGTGCCAGCAGTGTGGGGGGGCCTCAGCCCCAGCATTTT. Translating it yields CASSVGGPQPQHF.

This clonotype was counted at least ten times. The V and J genes are TRBV28 and TRBJ2-7; D remains unclear. Looked up from germline, CDR1 is MDHEN and CDR2 is SYDVKM. This CDR3 has 13 residues. V lost 6 bases to trimming and J lost 3 bases, with 12 bases between them. The CDR3 spells CASSLRAVYEQYF. The DNA of the CDR3 is TGTGCCAGCAGCTTACGGGCTGTCTACGAGCAGTACTTC.

This clonotype was found many times. The V call is TRBV7-2, the J call TRBJ2-3, with TRBD2 identical over 8 bases. J was trimmed by 5 bases and V by 7 bases; bases with no gene match: 8. This CDR3 spans 14 amino acids. Germline V gene sequence: CDR1 SGHTA, CDR2 FQGNSA. Written as DNA, the CDR3 is TGTGCCAGCACCGGGGGGGGTGGAGAAGATACGCAGTATTTT. It encodes CASTGGGGEDTQYF. The variable domain in full, completed from reference TRBV7-2 and TRBJ2-3, reads GAGVSQSPSNKVTEKGKDVELRCDPISGHTALYWYRQSLGQGLEFLIYFQGNSAPDKSGLPSDRFSAERTGGSVSTLTIQRTQQEDSAVYLCASTGGGGEDTQYFGPGTRLTVL.

Concerning this clonotype: This may stem from a read error, because a much larger clone lies one nucleotide away. CDR3 in amino acids: CANNLGTSGYNEQFF. The CDR3 nucleotides read TGCGCCAACAACCTCGGGACTAGCGGTTACAATGAGCAGTTCTTC. The genes are TRBV4-1 and TRBJ2-1; TRBD2 matches 11 bases. V was pared by 10 bases and J by 4 bases, with 9 bases of the junction left unmatched. CDR1 and CDR2 (germline): MGHRA, YSYEKL. This CDR3 comprises 15 residues.

This chain uses TRBV18 with TRBJ1-1; a possible D gene is TRBD1 (6 bases). This CDR3 region has 16 residues. V gave up 0 bases and J gave up 0 bases, with 11 bases separating them. Germline V lookup: CDR1 KGHSH, CDR2 LQKENI. The DNA of the CDR3 is TGTGCCAGCTCACCACCCCTACAGGGATTGAACACTGAAGCTTTCTTT. It encodes CASSPPLQGLNTEAFF.

V usage is TRBV24-1 and J usage is TRBJ1-2; D unresolved. The V end was cut by 5 bases, the J end by 4 bases, with 7 bases between. This CDR3 has 12 residues. CDR1 KGHDR and CDR2 SFDVKD come from the germline V gene. In DNA, the CDR3 is TGTGCCACCAGTGGGGGTGGCTATGGCTACACCTTC. As protein: CATSGGGYGYTF.

In this sample, this clonotype turned up many times. The V call is TRBV12-3 or TRBV12-4, the J call TRBJ2-5, with 7 bases lining up with TRBD1. Trimming took 7 bases from V and 0 from J; bases not matched to a gene: 5. The CDR3 covers 14 residues. The CDR3 loop is CASIMTGYQETQYF. The CDR3 coding sequence is TGTGCCAGCATTATGACAGGGTACCAAGAGACCCAGTACTTC.

The rearrangement links TRBV2 to TRBJ1-3; D not certain. Germline loops: CDR1 SNHLY, CDR2 FYNNEI. The CDR3 covers 12 residues. Trimming removed 7 bases from V and 1 base from J, with 5 bases in between. The CDR3 DNA reads as TGTGCCAGCATAGGTTCTGGAAACACCATATATTTT. This codes for CASIGSGNTIYF. The complete variable domain, with remaining parts taken from reference TRBV2 and TRBJ1-3, reads EPEVTQTPSHQVTQMGQEVILRCVPISNHLYFYWYRQILGQKVEFLVSFYNNEISEKSEIFDDQFSVERPDGSNFTLKIRSTKLEDSAMYFCASIGSGNTIYFGEGSWLTVV.

This clonotype occurred a few times. This chain uses TRBV7-3 with TRBJ2-2, with D maybe TRBD1 (6 bases). The V and J ends lost 10 bases and 3 bases respectively, with 9 bases between them. Germline CDR1 is SGHTA and CDR2 is FQGTGA. The CDR3 totals 12 residues. The CDR3 loop reads CATGQHTGELFF. As DNA, the CDR3 is TGTGCCACCGGACAGCACACCGGGGAGCTGTTTTTT.

As regards this clonotype: The junction differs from germline at one of its ends, possibly a read error. V usage is TRBV18 and J usage is TRBJ1-1; D ambiguous. Per the germline V gene, CDR1 is KGHSH and CDR2 is LQKENI. The CDR3 runs 15 residues. The CDR3 DNA reads as TGTGCCAACTCACTTTGGGGAGAAATCGATACTGAAGCTTTCTTT. Translating gives CANSLWGEIDTEAFF.

This clonotype was picked up many times. The V call is TRBV7-3, the J call TRBJ2-6; TRBD1 or TRBD2 may be the D gene (5 bases each). V was cut by 5 bases and J by 0 bases, with 23 bases left in between. The germline CDR1 and CDR2 sequences are SGHTA and FQGTGA. The CDR3 loop spans 20 amino acids. The DNA for the CDR3 is TGTGCCAGCAGCGAAAGACAGCGAGGGGCGTTAAGCTCTGGGGCCAACGTCCTGACTTTC. Residues: CASSERQRGALSSGANVLTF.

In this sample, this clonotype turned up many times. The V gene is TRBV7-9, the J gene TRBJ2-3; 7 bases line up with TRBD1. Germline V lookup: CDR1 SEHNR, CDR2 FQNEAQ (reference sequence). Unmatched junction bases numbered 3, after V lost 4 bases and J lost 2 bases. The CDR3 extends over 14 amino acids. CDR3 protein: CASSSGTVTDTQYF. CDR3 DNA sequence: TGTGCCAGCAGCTCCGGGACAGTCACAGATACGCAGTATTTT.

This clonotype was seen at least ten times. The rearrangement links TRBV7-9 to TRBJ1-4, with D maybe TRBD1 (6 bases). CDR3 size: 14 residues. The germline gives CDR1 SEHNR, CDR2 FQNEAQ (reference sequence). Trimming shortened V by 5 bases and J by 4 bases, and 11 bases separated the two germline ends. CDR3 DNA sequence: TGTGCCAGCAGCCCCGGACAGTATAATGAAAAACTGTTTTTT. Encoded protein: CASSPGQYNEKLFF. The full variable domain, its missing parts supplied by reference TRBV7-9 and TRBJ1-4, is DTGVSQNPRHKITKRGQNVTFRCDPISEHNRLYWYRQTLGQGPEFLTYFQNEAQLEKSRLLSDRFSAERPKGSFSTLEIQRTEQGDSAMYLCASSPGQYNEKLFFGSGTQLSVL.

This clonotype showed up just a few times. This chain links TRBV28 with TRBJ1-2, with no clear D. Germline CDR1 is MDHEN and CDR2 is SYDVKM. The CDR3 totals 17 residues. Trimming removed 6 bases at V and 2 bases at J, with 22 bases between. CDR3 protein: CASSPTPDTILNYGYTF. CDR3 in DNA: TGTGCCAGCAGCCCCACCCCCGACACTATTCTGAACTATGGCTACACCTTC.